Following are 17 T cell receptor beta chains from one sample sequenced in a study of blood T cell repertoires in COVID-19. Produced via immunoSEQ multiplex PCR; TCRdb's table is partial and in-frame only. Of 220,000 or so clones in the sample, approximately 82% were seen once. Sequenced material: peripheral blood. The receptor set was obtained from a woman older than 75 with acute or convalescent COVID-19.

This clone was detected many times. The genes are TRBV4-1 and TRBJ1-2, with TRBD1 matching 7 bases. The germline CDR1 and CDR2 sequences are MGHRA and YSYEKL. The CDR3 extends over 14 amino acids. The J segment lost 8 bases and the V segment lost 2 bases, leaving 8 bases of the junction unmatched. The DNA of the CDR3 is TGCGCCAGCAGCCAACCTAATACAGGGGAAGGCTACACCTTC. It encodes CASSQPNTGEGYTF.

This CDR3 reads CASSDPASGTEAFF. The CDR3, as DNA: TGTGCCAGCAGTGATCCAGCCTCGGGCACTGAAGCTTTCTTT. The rearrangement uses TRBV6-1 and TRBJ1-1; D not certain. The germline V and J ends were trimmed by 3 bases and 4 bases, with 12 bases remaining between them. CDR3 length: 14 amino acids. The germline gives CDR1 MNHNS, CDR2 SASEGT.

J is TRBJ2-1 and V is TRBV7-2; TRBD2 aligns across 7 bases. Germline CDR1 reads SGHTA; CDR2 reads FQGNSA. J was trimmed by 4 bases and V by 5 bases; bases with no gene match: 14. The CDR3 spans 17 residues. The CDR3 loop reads CASSPGRGAGVYNEQFF. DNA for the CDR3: TGTGCCAGCAGCCCTGGGCGGGGCGCGGGGGTTTACAATGAGCAGTTCTTC. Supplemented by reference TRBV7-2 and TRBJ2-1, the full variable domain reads GAGVSQSPSNKVTEKGKDVELRCDPISGHTALYWYRQSLGQGLEFLIYFQGNSAPDKSGLPSDRFSAERTGGSVSTLTIQRTQQEDSAVYLCASSPGRGAGVYNEQFFGPGTRLTVL.

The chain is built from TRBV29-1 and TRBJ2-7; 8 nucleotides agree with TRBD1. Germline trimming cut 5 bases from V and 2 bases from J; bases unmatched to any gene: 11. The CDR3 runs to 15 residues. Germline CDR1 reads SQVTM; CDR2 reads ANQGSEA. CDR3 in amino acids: CSVLSDRGPPYEQYF. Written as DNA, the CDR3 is TGCAGCGTTTTATCCGACAGGGGTCCCCCCTACGAGCAGTACTTC.

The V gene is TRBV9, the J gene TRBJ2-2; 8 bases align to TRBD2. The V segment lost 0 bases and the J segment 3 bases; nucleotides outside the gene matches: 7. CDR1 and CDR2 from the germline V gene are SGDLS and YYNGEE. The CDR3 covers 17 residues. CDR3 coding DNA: TGTGCCAGCAGCGTAGTAGTAAGGACTAGCCACACCGGGGAGCTGTTTTTT. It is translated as CASSVVVRTSHTGELFF.

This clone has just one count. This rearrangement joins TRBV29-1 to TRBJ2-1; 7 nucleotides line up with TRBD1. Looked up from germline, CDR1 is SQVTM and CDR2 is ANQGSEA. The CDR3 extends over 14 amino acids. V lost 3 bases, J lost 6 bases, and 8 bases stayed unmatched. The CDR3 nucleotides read TGCAGCGTTGACCAGAGACCAGGGGGCAATGAGCAGTTCTTC. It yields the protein CSVDQRPGGNEQFF.

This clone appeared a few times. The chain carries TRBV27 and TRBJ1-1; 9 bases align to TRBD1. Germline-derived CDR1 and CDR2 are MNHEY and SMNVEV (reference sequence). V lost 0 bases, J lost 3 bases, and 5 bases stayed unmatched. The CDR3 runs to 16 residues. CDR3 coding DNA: TGTGCCAGCAGTTTATCGCCGGGACAGGGATACACTGAAGCTTTCTTT. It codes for CASSLSPGQGYTEAFF.

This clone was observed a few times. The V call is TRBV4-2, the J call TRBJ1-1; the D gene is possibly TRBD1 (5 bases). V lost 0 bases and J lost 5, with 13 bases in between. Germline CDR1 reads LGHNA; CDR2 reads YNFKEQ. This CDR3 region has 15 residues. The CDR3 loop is CASSQDLPRETEAFF. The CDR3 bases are TGTGCCAGCAGCCAAGATCTTCCCAGGGAAACTGAAGCTTTCTTT.

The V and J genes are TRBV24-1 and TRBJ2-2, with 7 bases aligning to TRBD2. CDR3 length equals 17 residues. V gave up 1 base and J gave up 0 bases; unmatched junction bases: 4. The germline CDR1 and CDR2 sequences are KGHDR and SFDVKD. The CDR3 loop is CATSDFRTSSNTGELFF. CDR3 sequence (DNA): TGTGCCACCAGTGATTTCAGGACTAGTTCGAACACCGGGGAGCTGTTTTTT.

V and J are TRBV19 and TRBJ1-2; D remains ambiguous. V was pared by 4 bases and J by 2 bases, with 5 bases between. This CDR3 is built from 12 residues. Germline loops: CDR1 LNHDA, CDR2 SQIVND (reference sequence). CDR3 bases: TGTGCCAGTAGTAGGCGGAACTATGGCTACACCTTC. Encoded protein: CASSRRNYGYTF.

This CDR3 is CSVVGANGYTF. CDR3 DNA sequence: TGCAGTGTCGTAGGGGCCAATGGCTACACCTTC. This sequence joins TRBV20-1 and TRBJ1-2; the D gene is possibly TRBD1 (5 bases). Trimming took 7 bases from V and 6 from J, leaving 12 bases between them. CDR3 length: 11 residues. The germline V gene encodes CDR1 DFQATT and CDR2 SNEGSKA (reference sequence).

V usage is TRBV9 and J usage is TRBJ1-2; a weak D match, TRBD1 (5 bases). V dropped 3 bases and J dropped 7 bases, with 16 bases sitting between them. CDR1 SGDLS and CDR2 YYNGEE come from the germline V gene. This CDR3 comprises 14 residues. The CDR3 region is CASSATERLGGYTF. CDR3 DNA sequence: TGTGCCAGCAGCGCGACAGAACGGTTAGGTGGCTACACCTTC.

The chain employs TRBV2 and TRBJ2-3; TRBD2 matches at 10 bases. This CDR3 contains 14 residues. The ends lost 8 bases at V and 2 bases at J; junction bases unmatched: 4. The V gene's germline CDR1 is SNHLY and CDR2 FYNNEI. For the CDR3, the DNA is TGTGCCAGCGGGGGACTAGCGCACACAGATACGCAGTATTTT. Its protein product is CASGGLAHTDTQYF.

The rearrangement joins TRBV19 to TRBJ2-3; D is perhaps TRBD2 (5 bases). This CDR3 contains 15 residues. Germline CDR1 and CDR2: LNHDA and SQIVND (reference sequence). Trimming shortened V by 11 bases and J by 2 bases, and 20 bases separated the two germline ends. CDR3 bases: TGTGCCCGAACAGATCGGAGGTATGCCACAGATACGCAGTATTTT. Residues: CARTDRRYATDTQYF.

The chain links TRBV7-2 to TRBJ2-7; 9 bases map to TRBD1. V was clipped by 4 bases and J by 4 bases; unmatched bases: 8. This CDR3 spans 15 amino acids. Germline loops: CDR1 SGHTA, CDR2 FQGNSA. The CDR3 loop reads CASSSRTGVEYEQYF. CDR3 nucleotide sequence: TGTGCCAGCAGCTCAAGGACAGGGGTTGAATACGAGCAGTACTTC.

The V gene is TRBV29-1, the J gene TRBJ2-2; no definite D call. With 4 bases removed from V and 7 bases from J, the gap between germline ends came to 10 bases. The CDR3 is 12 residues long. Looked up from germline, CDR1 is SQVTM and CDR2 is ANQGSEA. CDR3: CSVARSYGELFF. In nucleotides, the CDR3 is TGCAGCGTTGCAAGGAGTTACGGGGAGCTGTTTTTT.

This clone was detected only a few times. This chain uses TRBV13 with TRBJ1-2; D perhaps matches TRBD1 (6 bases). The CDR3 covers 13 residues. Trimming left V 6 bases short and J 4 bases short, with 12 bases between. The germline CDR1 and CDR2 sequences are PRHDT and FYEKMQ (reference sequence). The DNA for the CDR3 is TGTGCCAGCAGTCTTACAGGGTCCTATGGCTACACCTTC. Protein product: CASSLTGSYGYTF.